This record concerns one TCR beta chain sequence. The antigen remains unidentified. The source of the sample is a study of T cell responses to AZD1222 COVID-19 vaccine. Study in general: Second doses that came at about 4 or about 12 weeks were put together.

The repertoire was sequenced with immunoSEQ multiplex PCR; TCRdb's copy has only in-frame clones and lacks some. The data show some 120,000 clones, about 93% seen once. Study-wide results and limits: Donors skewed white British and female; clonal diversity was possibly underestimated. Two doses of AZD1222 preceded a rise in Spike-specific TCR breadth and depth.

Sequences were derived from peripheral blood, sampled on day 0 of AZD1222 vaccination. The receptor's source is an adult in good health.

CDR3 region: CASSPRTGSGPYGYTF. CDR3 DNA sequence: TGTGCCAGCTCACCAAGGACAGGTTCAGGGCCCTATGGCTACACCTTC. The genes are TRBV18 and TRBJ1-2; 7 nucleotides agree with TRBD1. This CDR3 contains 16 residues. The germline V gene encodes CDR1 KGHSH and CDR2 LQKENI. Losses at the gene ends were 2 bases for V and 4 bases for J; bases not matched to a gene: 10.